The text below deals with one T cell receptor beta chain. Its cognate antigen is unknown. These data belong to a study of PD-L1 blockade in urothelial cancer. Across the study: Blood drawn 3 weeks (second dose) and 6 weeks after treatment start was analyzed. Study outcomes and limitations: Blood TCR clonality below the median before treatment was a predictor of better survival.

Each patient gave between 1 and 8 samples of peripheral blood mononuclear cells, which were collected pretreatment and during treatment. The CDR3 consists of 15 residues. The junction had 4 bases not matched to a gene; V was cut back by 0 bases and J by 3 bases. Per germline, CDR1 LGHNA and CDR2 YSLEER. PCRs each included synthetic TCR analog templates spiked in. The table came from immunoSEQ multiplex PCR; TCRdb's copy has only in-frame clones and leaves some out. The profile shows about 88,000 clones, around nine tenths of them singletons. This TCR was sampled from a man in his 60s with urothelial cancer. V usage is TRBV4-3 and J usage is TRBJ2-7, with 8 bases identical to TRBD2. The sequences come from PBMCs, collected around atezolizumab (anti-PD-L1) treatment. The CDR3 region has the DNA TGCGCCAGCAGCCAAGAAAGGCTAGCGGGCTACGAGCAGTACTTC. Residues: CASSQERLAGYEQYF.